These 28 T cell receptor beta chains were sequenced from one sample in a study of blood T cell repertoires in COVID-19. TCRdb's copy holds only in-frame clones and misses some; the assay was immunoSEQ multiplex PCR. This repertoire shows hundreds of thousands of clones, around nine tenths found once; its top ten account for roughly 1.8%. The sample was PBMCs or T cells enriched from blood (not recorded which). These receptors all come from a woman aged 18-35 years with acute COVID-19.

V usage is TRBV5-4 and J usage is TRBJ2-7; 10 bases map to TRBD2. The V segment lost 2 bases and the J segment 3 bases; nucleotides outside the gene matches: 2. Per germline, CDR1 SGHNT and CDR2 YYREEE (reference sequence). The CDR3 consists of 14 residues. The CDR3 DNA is TGTGCCAGCAGCTTCAGCGGGAGGGACTACGAGCAGTACTTC. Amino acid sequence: CASSFSGRDYEQYF.

The CDR3 here is CASSLVFLAGGYFAYNEQFF. The CDR3 nucleotides read TGTGCCAGCAGCTTGGTTTTCCTAGCGGGAGGGTACTTCGCCTACAATGAGCAGTTCTTC. The V call is TRBV5-4, the J call TRBJ2-1; 12 positions match TRBD2. Germline V CDR1 and CDR2: SGHNT, YYREEE (reference sequence). The CDR3 extends over 20 amino acids. After removal of 0 bases from V and 2 bases from J, the junction contained 12 bases not matched to a gene. Full variable domain (missing parts from reference TRBV5-4 and TRBJ2-1): ETGVTQSPTHLIKTRGQQVTLRCSSQSGHNTVSWYQQALGQGPQFIFQYYREEENGRGNFPPRFSGLQFPNYSSELNVNALELDDSALYLCASSLVFLAGGYFAYNEQFFGPGTRLTVL.

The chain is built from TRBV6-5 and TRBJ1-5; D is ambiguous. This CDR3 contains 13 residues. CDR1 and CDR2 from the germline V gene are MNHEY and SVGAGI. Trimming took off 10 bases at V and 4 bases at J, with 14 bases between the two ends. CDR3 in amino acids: CATQEVANQPQHF. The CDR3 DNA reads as TGTGCCACCCAGGAGGTTGCGAATCAGCCCCAGCATTTT.

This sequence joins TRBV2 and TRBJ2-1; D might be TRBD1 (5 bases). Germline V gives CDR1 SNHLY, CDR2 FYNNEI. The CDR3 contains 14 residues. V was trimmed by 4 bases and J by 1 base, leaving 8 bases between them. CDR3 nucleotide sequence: TGTGCCAGCAGTGTCCAGGGTTCCTACAATGAGCAGTTCTTC. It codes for CASSVQGSYNEQFF.

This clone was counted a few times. The CDR3 DNA is TGTGCCAGCAGCTTCGGACAGGGACGCTCACCCCTCCACTTT. Translating it yields CASSFGQGRSPLHF. The chain combines TRBV13 with TRBJ1-6, with 8 positions matching TRBD1. This CDR3 comprises 14 residues. J lost 10 bases, V lost 3 bases, and 5 bases had no gene match. Per the germline V gene, CDR1 is PRHDT and CDR2 is FYEKMQ (reference sequence). Filled out from reference TRBV13 and TRBJ1-6, the complete variable domain reads AAGVIQSPRHLIKEKRETATLKCYPIPRHDTVYWYQQGPGQDPQFLISFYEKMQSDKGSIPDRFSAQQFSDYHSELNMSSLELGDSALYFCASSFGQGRSPLHFGNGTRLTVT.

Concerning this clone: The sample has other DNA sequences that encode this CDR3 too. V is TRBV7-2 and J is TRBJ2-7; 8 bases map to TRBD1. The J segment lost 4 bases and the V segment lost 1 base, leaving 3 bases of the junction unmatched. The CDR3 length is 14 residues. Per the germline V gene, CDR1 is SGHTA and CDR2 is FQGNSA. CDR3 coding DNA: TGTGCCAGCAGCTTAGAAACAGGGGGGTACGAGCAGTACTTC. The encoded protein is CASSLETGGYEQYF.

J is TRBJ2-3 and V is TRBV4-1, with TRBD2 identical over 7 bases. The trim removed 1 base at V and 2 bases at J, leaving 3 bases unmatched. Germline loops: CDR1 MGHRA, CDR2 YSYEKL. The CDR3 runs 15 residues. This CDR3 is CASSQAGTNTDTQYF. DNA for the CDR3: TGCGCCAGCAGCCAAGCAGGGACTAACACAGATACGCAGTATTTT.

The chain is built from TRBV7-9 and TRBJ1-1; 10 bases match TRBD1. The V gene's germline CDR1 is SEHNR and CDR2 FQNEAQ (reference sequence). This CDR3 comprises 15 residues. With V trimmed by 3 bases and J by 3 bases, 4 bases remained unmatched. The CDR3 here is CASSFPDRGHTEAFF. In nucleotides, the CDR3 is TGTGCCAGCAGCTTTCCCGACAGGGGGCACACTGAAGCTTTCTTT.

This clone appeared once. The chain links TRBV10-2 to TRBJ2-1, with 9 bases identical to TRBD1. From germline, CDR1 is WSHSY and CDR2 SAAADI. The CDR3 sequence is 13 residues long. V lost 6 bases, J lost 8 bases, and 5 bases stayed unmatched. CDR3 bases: TGCGCCAGCAGCCTCACAGGGGGCTATGAGCAGTTCTTC. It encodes CASSLTGGYEQFF.

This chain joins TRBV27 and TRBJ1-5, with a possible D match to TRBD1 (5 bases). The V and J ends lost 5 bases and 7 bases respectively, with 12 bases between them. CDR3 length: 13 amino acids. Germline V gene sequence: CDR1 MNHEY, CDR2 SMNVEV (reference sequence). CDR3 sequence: CASSAERGQPQHF. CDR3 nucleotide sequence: TGTGCCAGCAGTGCCGAAAGGGGCCAGCCCCAGCATTTT.

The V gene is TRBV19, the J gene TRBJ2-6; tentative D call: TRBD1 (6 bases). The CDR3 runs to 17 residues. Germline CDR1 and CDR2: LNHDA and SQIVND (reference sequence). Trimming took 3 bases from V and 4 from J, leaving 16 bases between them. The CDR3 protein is CASSIRGAATGANVLTF. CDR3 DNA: TGTGCCAGTAGTATCAGGGGCGCTGCTACCGGGGCCAACGTCCTGACTTTC.

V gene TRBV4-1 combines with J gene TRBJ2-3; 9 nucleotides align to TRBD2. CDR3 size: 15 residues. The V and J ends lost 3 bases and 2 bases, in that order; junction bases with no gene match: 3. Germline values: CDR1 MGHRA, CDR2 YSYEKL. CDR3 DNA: TGCGCCAGCAGCCACATAGCGGGGGACACAGATACGCAGTATTTT. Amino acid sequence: CASSHIAGDTDTQYF.

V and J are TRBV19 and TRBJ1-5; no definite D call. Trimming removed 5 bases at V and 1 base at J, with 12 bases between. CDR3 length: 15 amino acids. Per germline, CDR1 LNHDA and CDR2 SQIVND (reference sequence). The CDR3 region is CASSPSGGSNQPQHF. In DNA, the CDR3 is TGTGCCAGTAGTCCGTCCGGAGGCAGCAATCAGCCCCAGCATTTT.

CDR3 nucleotides: TGTGCCAGCAGCTTGGCCCATTATTCCGACAGGGTCGATGGCTACACCTTC. Protein sequence: CASSLAHYSDRVDGYTF. The rearrangement uses TRBV5-4 and TRBJ1-2; the match to TRBD1 covers 7 bases. In germline, CDR1 is SGHNT, CDR2 YYREEE (reference sequence). With V trimmed by 0 bases and J by 6 bases, 14 bases remained unmatched. CDR3 size: 17 residues.

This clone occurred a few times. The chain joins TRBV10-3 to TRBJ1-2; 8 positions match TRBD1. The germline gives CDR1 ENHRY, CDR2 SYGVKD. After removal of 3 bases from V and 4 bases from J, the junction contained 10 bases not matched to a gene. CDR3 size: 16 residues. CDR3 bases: TGTGCCATCAGTGATGAGGCACTGACAGGGGCCTATGGCTACACCTTC. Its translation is CAISDEALTGAYGYTF.

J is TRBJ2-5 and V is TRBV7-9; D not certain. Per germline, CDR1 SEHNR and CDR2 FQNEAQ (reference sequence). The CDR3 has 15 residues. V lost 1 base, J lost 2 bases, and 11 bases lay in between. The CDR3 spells CASSLGQLIQETQYF. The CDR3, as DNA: TGTGCCAGCAGCTTAGGGCAGTTGATTCAAGAGACCCAGTACTTC.

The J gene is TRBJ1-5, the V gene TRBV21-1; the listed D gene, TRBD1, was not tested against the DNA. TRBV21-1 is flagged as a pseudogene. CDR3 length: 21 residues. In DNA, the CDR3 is TGTGCCAGCAGCAAAGGAAAGGATAGGGACAGGTACCTTTATAGCAATCAGCCCCAGCATTTT. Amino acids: CASSKGKDRDRYLYSNQPQHF.

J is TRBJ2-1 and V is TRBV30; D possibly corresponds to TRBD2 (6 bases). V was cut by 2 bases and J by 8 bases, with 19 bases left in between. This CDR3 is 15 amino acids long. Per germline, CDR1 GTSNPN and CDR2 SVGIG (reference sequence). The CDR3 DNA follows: TGTGCCTGGAGTAGACTCAACGGGAGTCTATATGAGCAGTTCTTC. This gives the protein CAWSRLNGSLYEQFF. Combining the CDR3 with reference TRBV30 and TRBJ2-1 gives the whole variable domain SQTIHQWPATLVQPVGSPLSLECTVEGTSNPNLYWYRQAAGRGLQLLFYSVGIGQISSEVPQNLSASRPQDRQFILSSKKLLLSDSGFYLCAWSRLNGSLYEQFFGPGTRLTVL.

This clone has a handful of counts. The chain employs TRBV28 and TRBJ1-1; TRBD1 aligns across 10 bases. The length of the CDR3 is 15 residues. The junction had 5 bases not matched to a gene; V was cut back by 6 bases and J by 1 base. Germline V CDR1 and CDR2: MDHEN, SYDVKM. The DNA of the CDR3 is TGTGCCAGCAGCCAGACAGGGGGCAAGAACACTGAAGCTTTCTTT. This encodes CASSQTGGKNTEAFF.

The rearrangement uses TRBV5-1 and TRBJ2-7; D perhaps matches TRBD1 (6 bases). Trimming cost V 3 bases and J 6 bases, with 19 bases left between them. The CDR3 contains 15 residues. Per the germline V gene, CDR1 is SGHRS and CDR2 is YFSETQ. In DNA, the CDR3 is TGCGCCAGCAGCTGGATTGAGTCAGGGGCTTCCGAGCAGTACTTC. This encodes CASSWIESGASEQYF.

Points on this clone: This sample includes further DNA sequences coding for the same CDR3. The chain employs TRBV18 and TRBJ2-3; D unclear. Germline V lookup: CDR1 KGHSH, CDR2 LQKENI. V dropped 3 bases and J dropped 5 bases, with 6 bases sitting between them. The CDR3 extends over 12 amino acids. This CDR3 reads CASSPREDTQYF. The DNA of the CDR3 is TGTGCCAGCTCACCGCGAGAAGATACGCAGTATTTT.

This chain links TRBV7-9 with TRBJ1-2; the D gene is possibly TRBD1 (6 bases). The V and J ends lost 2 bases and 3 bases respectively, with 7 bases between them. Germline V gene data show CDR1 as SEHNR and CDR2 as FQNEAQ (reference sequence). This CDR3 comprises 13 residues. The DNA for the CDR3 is TGTGCCAGCAGCTTACCAGGGGACTATGGCTACACCTTC. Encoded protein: CASSLPGDYGYTF.

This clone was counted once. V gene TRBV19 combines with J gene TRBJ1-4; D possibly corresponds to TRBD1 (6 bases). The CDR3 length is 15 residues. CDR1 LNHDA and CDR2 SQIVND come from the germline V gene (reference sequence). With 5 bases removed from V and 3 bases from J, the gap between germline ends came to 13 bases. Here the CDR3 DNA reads TGTGCCAGTAGTCCTACAGGGCTTGCTAATGAAAAACTGTTTTTT. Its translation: CASSPTGLANEKLFF.

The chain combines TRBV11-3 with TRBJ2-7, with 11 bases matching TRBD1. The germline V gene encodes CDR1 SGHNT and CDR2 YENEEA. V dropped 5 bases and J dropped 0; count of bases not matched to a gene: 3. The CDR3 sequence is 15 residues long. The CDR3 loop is CASSLGQGVSYEQYF. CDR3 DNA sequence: TGTGCCAGCAGCCTGGGACAGGGGGTCTCCTACGAGCAGTACTTC.

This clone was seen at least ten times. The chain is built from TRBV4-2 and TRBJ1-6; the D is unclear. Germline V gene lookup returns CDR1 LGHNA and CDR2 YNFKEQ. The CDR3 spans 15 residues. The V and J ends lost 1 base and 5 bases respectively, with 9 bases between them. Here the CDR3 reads CASSQGGGNNSPLHF. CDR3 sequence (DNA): TGTGCCAGCAGCCAAGGGGGAGGTAATAATTCACCCCTCCACTTT.

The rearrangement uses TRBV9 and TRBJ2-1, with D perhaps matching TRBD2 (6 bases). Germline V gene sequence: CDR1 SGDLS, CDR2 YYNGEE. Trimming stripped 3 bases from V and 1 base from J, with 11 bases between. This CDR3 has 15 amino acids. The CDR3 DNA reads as TGTGCCAGCAGCGCGGCCGGGACTTCCTACAATGAGCAGTTCTTC. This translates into CASSAAGTSYNEQFF.

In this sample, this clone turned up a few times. The CDR3 is CASSSGLSNYGYTF. In nucleotides, the CDR3 is TGTGCCAGCAGCTCAGGATTATCTAACTATGGCTACACCTTC. This chain links TRBV5-6 with TRBJ1-2; D is unclear. The CDR3 consists of 14 residues. The V gene's germline CDR1 is SGHDT and CDR2 YYEEEE. Trimming shortened V by 3 bases and J by 0 bases, and 9 bases separated the two germline ends.

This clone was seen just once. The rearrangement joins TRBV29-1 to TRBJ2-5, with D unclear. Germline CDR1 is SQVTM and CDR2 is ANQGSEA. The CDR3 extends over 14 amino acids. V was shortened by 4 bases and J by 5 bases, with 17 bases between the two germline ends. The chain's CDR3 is CSVVTNPPWETQYF. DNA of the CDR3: TGCAGCGTTGTGACAAATCCCCCCTGGGAGACCCAGTACTTC.